This T cell receptor beta chain was sequenced in a study of vaccination effects on CD4 cells after COVID-19. Study findings and constraints: Whether induced by infection or by vaccine, clones showed marked clonal contraction late after vaccination.

This clone was found a few times. Its matching antigen is unknown. TCRdb keeps only in-frame clones here, not all; method: immunoSEQ multiplex PCR. The table has approximately 57,000 clones, less than 80% seen once; the top ten hold about 4.5%. This CDR3 comprises 15 residues. Germline lookup yields CDR1 LGHDT and CDR2 YNNKEL (reference sequence). Trimming shortened V by 0 bases and J by 3 bases, and 9 bases separated the two germline ends. After less than twelve days in culture, the CD4+ T cells were isolated. The vaccine given was either BNT162b2 or mRNA-1273, in two doses. This specimen was CD4+ T cells from PBMCs cultured without peptide, taken after COVID-19 vaccination. This TCR derives from a human donor who received a COVID-19 vaccine. V and J are TRBV3-1 (or the pseudogene TRBV3-2) and TRBJ2-1; D unclear. CDR3 sequence: CASSQDNPLYNEQFF. The CDR3 DNA is TGTGCCAGCAGCCAAGATAACCCGCTCTACAATGAGCAGTTCTTC.